Shown below are 28 T cell receptor beta chains from a single sample sequenced in a study of identical twins. TCRdb passed the 5' RACE reads through MiXCR, listing each CDR3 protein once. Of 700,000 or so distinct CDR3 sequences in the sample, approximately 9% were seen once. This same sample was also taken into another study, of yellow fever vaccine responses in identical twins.

The specimen was PBMCs. Source of these receptors: a woman in her late teens or twenties in good health.

This clonotype was observed at least ten times. The rearrangement uses TRBV7-2 and TRBJ1-2, with D uncertain. This CDR3 contains 12 residues. The V gene lost 3 bases and the J gene lost 5 bases, with 7 bases spanning the gap. Germline V gives CDR1 SGHTA, CDR2 FQGNSA. The CDR3 nucleotides are TGTGCCAGCAGCTTCGACTTGTATGGCTACACCTTC. It codes for CASSFDLYGYTF.

This clonotype has more than one count but fewer than ten. CDR3 DNA: TGTGCCAGTAGTATGGACGGATACTACGAGCAGTACTTC. Protein: CASSMDGYYEQYF. The V gene is TRBV19, the J gene TRBJ2-7, with D unresolved. Trimming removed 3 bases from V and 3 bases from J, with 9 bases in between. The germline V gene encodes CDR1 LNHDA and CDR2 SQIVND (reference sequence). The CDR3 length is 13 residues.

The sample holds many counts of this clonotype. The rearrangement uses TRBV7-2 and TRBJ2-5, with 12 bases lining up with TRBD2. The ends lost 0 bases at V and 4 bases at J; junction bases unmatched: 12. This CDR3 is built from 19 residues. Germline CDR1 SGHTA, CDR2 FQGNSA. The CDR3 loop is CASSLAPSKGLAGPETQYF. DNA for the CDR3: TGTGCCAGCAGCTTAGCGCCAAGTAAAGGACTAGCGGGGCCAGAGACCCAGTACTTC.

The J gene is TRBJ2-7, the V gene TRBV5-1; 11 bases fit TRBD1. The V gene end was trimmed by 4 bases and the J gene end by 5 bases; junction bases not matched to a gene: 8. CDR3 length: 15 amino acids. Germline values: CDR1 SGHRS, CDR2 YFSETQ. The CDR3 here is CASSPTGQGGNEQYF. The CDR3 nucleotides are TGCGCCAGCAGCCCGACGGGACAGGGGGGGAACGAGCAGTACTTC.

This clonotype appeared a few times. This chain uses TRBV6-5 with TRBJ2-7; TRBD1 or TRBD2 may be the D gene (5 bases each). Germline CDR1 is MNHEY and CDR2 is SVGAGI. CDR3 size: 16 residues. The V end was cut by 2 bases, the J end by 0 bases, with 14 bases between. DNA for the CDR3: TGTGCCAGCAGTTACGGGGGTTCAAGGAGCTCCTACGAGCAGTACTTC. Translating gives CASSYGGSRSSYEQYF.

This clonotype was detected many times. The chain uses TRBV13 and TRBJ2-5; D is ambiguous. Trimming took 3 bases from V and 4 from J, leaving 15 bases between them. The CDR3 is 15 residues long. Germline V lookup: CDR1 PRHDT, CDR2 FYEKMQ (reference sequence). CDR3: CASSFPSESRETQYF. The CDR3 DNA reads TGTGCCAGCAGCTTCCCCAGCGAATCTAGAGAGACCCAGTACTTC.

This clonotype was counted many times. The chain combines TRBV11-1 with TRBJ2-3; 15 bases are a match to TRBD2. Germline V gene lookup returns CDR1 SGHAT and CDR2 FQDESV (reference sequence). Unmatched junction bases numbered 11, after V lost 3 bases and J lost 1 base. There are 20 residues in the CDR3. In nucleotides, the CDR3 is TGTGCCAGCAGCTTCTCCATGGGGACTAGCGGGGGGTCTCGCACAGATACGCAGTATTTT. This translates into CASSFSMGTSGGSRTDTQYF.

This chain links TRBV29-1 with TRBJ1-1, with D tentatively TRBD1 (6 bases). Trimming took 3 bases from V and 11 from J, leaving 13 bases between them. The V gene's germline CDR1 is SQVTM and CDR2 ANQGSEA. This CDR3 is 11 amino acids long. The CDR3, as DNA: TGCAGCGTTGATGGCAGGGGAGCTGCTTTCTTT. It yields the protein CSVDGRGAAFF. The full variable domain, in which reference TRBV29-1 and TRBJ1-1 provide the parts outside the CDR3, is SAVISQKPSRDICQRGTSLTIQCQVDSQVTMMFWYRQQPGQSLTLIATANQGSEATYESGFVIDKFPISRPNLTFSTLTVSNMSPEDSSIYLCSVDGRGAAFFGQGTRLTVV.

This clonotype was seen at least ten times. The V call is TRBV7-2, the J call TRBJ2-5; D unclear. The germline V and J ends were trimmed by 6 bases and 6 bases, with 14 bases remaining between them. The germline gives CDR1 SGHTA, CDR2 FQGNSA. The CDR3 sequence is 13 residues long. CDR3 nucleotide sequence: TGTGCCAGCAGTCCTACGTTTCTGCAGACCCAGTACTTC. Its translation is CASSPTFLQTQYF. The full variable domain, in which reference TRBV7-2 and TRBJ2-5 provide the parts outside the CDR3, is GAGVSQSPSNKVTEKGKDVELRCDPISGHTALYWYRQSLGQGLEFLIYFQGNSAPDKSGLPSDRFSAERTGGSVSTLTIQRTQQEDSAVYLCASSPTFLQTQYFGPGTRLLVL.

At least ten counts were recorded for this clonotype. The rearrangement uses TRBV25-1 and TRBJ2-4; 7 positions agree with TRBD2. V was pared by 4 bases and J by 3 bases, with 6 bases of the junction left unmatched. CDR1 MGHDK and CDR2 SYGVNS come from the germline V gene. CDR3 length: 15 amino acids. The CDR3, as DNA: TGTGCCAGCAGTGGACTCCGGGAGGACAAAAACATTCAGTACTTC. It translates to CASSGLREDKNIQYF.

The chain recombines TRBV6-1 with TRBJ2-2; D unclear. Germline V gives CDR1 MNHNS, CDR2 SASEGT. CDR3 length: 17 residues. V lost 6 bases and J lost 5, with 22 bases in between. The chain's CDR3 is CASSPTPRWNTTGELFF. The DNA of the CDR3 is TGTGCCAGCAGCCCGACGCCCCGTTGGAACACAACCGGGGAGCTGTTTTTT.

CDR3 sequence: CASSLALTGQSYNEQFF. The CDR3 DNA reads as TGTGCCAGCAGCTTAGCGCTGACGGGACAGTCCTACAATGAGCAGTTCTTC. J is TRBJ2-1 and V is TRBV7-2, with 7 bases that match TRBD1. The germline V gene encodes CDR1 SGHTA and CDR2 FQGNSA. CDR3 size: 17 residues. The junction had 6 bases not matched to a gene; V was cut back by 0 bases and J by 1 base.

This clonotype was counted a few times. This rearrangement joins TRBV21-1 to TRBJ2-5; the DNA was not compared with TRBD1, the D call given in the table. TRBV21-1 is flagged as a pseudogene. The CDR3 loop spans 19 amino acids. This CDR3 reads CASSCSSPLQGGEQETQYF. In DNA form, the CDR3 reads TGTGCCAGCAGTTGTTCCTCCCCCCTACAGGGCGGAGAGCAAGAGACCCAGTACTTC.

The genes are TRBV5-1 and TRBJ2-7, with D perhaps TRBD1 (5 bases). The V gene's germline CDR1 is SGHRS and CDR2 YFSETQ. Trimming left V 2 bases short and J 2 bases short, with 11 bases between. The CDR3 has 14 residues. The CDR3 is CASSFETAAYEQYF. CDR3 bases: TGCGCCAGCAGCTTCGAGACAGCCGCCTACGAGCAGTACTTC. Full variable domain (rest looked up from reference TRBV5-1 and TRBJ2-7): KAGVTQTPRYLIKTRGQQVTLSCSPISGHRSVSWYQQTPGQGLQFLFEYFSETQRNKGNFPGRFSGRQFSNSRSEMNVSTLELGDSALYLCASSFETAAYEQYFGPGTRLTVT.

The sample holds many counts of this clonotype. V gene TRBV20-1 combines with J gene TRBJ2-1, with TRBD1 matching 7 bases. Germline V gene lookup returns CDR1 DFQATT and CDR2 SNEGSKA (reference sequence). With V trimmed by 7 bases and J by 8 bases, 8 bases remained unmatched. The CDR3 has 12 amino acids. CDR3: CSVGQASDEQFF. CDR3 nucleotides: TGCAGTGTCGGACAGGCGAGCGATGAGCAGTTCTTC.

About this clonotype itself: At one end the junction does not follow the germline gene, possibly because of a read error. The chain links TRBV27 to TRBJ2-2, with D perhaps matching TRBD2 (6 bases). Germline assignment: CDR1 MNHEY and CDR2 SMNVEV (reference sequence). This CDR3 comprises 15 residues. The CDR3 coding sequence is TGTGCCAGCAGTTTAGCCCTAGCGAACATCGGGGAGCTGTTTTTT. It codes for CASSLALANIGELFF.

This clonotype was recorded at least ten times. V is TRBV9 and J is TRBJ2-7; 10 bases map to TRBD2. The CDR3 has 14 residues. CDR1 and CDR2 from the germline V gene are SGDLS and YYNGEE. Trimming cost V 3 bases and J 6 bases; bases outside gene matches: 6. CDR3 sequence: CASSALAGGPEQYF. The CDR3 nucleotides read TGTGCCAGCAGCGCCTTAGCGGGAGGACCCGAGCAGTACTTC.

This clonotype was detected a few times. The chain has TRBV6-5 and TRBJ2-1; D is undetermined. CDR1 is MNHEY, CDR2 SVGAGI, per germline. Trimming removed 1 base at V and 7 bases at J, with 11 bases between. The CDR3 runs to 14 residues. The CDR3: CASSYLMGGNEQFF. In nucleotides, the CDR3 is TGTGCCAGCAGTTACTTAATGGGCGGAAATGAGCAGTTCTTC.

This clonotype was found many times. This chain connects TRBV10-2 to TRBJ2-1; D tentatively reads TRBD1 or TRBD2 (5 bases each). V was clipped by 6 bases and J by 8 bases, with 23 bases between them. The CDR3 loop spans 16 amino acids. Germline V gives CDR1 WSHSY, CDR2 SAAADI. CDR3 DNA: TGCGCCAGCAGGGGGGTGGATGGTTCGAAGGAGTATGAGCAGTTCTTC. This encodes CASRGVDGSKEYEQFF.

Many counts were recorded for this clonotype. The J gene is TRBJ2-5, the V gene TRBV12-3 or TRBV12-4; 7 nucleotides line up with TRBD2. CDR3 length equals 16 residues. V lost 6 bases to trimming and J lost 5 bases; unmatched junction nucleotides: 15. The CDR3 sequence: CASSPWRLSGEETQYF. The CDR3 DNA is TGTGCCAGCAGCCCTTGGCGCCTGAGCGGGGAGGAGACCCAGTACTTC.

This clonotype was counted only a few times. The chain uses TRBV10-1 and TRBJ1-2, with D possibly matching TRBD1 (5 bases). The CDR3 length is 13 residues. Germline CDR1 WNHNN, CDR2 SYGVQD (reference sequence). The ends were cut back, 5 bases at V and 2 bases at J, with 9 bases in the middle. CDR3 nucleotide sequence: TGCGCCAGCAGTAAGGGACTCAACTATGGCTACACCTTC. Translating it yields CASSKGLNYGYTF.

This clonotype was seen more than once but under ten times. The chain employs TRBV7-9 and TRBJ2-7, with a possible D match to TRBD2 (5 bases). The CDR3 has 16 amino acids. Germline V lookup: CDR1 SEHNR, CDR2 FQNEAQ (reference sequence). V lost 5 bases and J lost 1, with 18 bases in between. The CDR3 coding sequence is TGTGCCAGCAGCCCCCCCATCGGGGTTTCTTCCTACGAGCAGTACTTC. Translation: CASSPPIGVSSYEQYF.

The chain carries TRBV11-2 and TRBJ2-7, with 8 bases identical to TRBD1. Germline CDR1 is SGHAT and CDR2 is FQNNGV. V shed 4 bases, J shed 2 bases, and the junction held 7 bases outside the gene matches. This CDR3 has 15 residues. Written as DNA, the CDR3 is TGTGCCAGCAGCTCTCGACAGGGGTTAACCTACGAGCAGTACTTC. Protein sequence: CASSSRQGLTYEQYF.

The V and J genes are TRBV20-1 and TRBJ2-7; D may be TRBD2 (6 bases). CDR3 length: 20 amino acids. V dropped 1 base and J dropped 3 bases, with 31 bases sitting between them. Germline V gene lookup returns CDR1 DFQATT and CDR2 SNEGSKA (reference sequence). The CDR3 nucleotides read TGCAGTGCTAGAGCCCCACCGCAGCGGACTACCATACTCCTTGGCTACGAGCAGTACTTC. Translated: CSARAPPQRTTILLGYEQYF.

This chain joins TRBV29-1 and TRBJ2-3; possible D gene TRBD2, 6 bases. The ends were cut back, 1 base at V and 7 bases at J, with 21 bases in the middle. The CDR3 covers 16 residues. CDR1 is SQVTM and CDR2 is ANQGSEA in the germline V gene. The CDR3 loop is CSVEGGTLPRGNTQYF. CDR3 DNA: TGCAGCGTTGAAGGGGGAACACTCCCCCGCGGGAATACGCAGTATTTT.

This clonotype was counted only a few times. The rearrangement uses TRBV30 and TRBJ2-3; TRBD1 aligns across 8 bases. The CDR3 consists of 16 residues. V was clipped by 0 bases and J by 3 bases; unmatched bases: 8. In germline, CDR1 is GTSNPN, CDR2 SVGIG (reference sequence). The CDR3 DNA reads as TGTGCCTGGAGTGTACGTCAGGGGGCCGTTACAGATACGCAGTATTTT. Its protein is CAWSVRQGAVTDTQYF. Variable domain in full (rest from reference TRBV30 and TRBJ2-3): SQTIHQWPATLVQPVGSPLSLECTVEGTSNPNLYWYRQAAGRGLQLLFYSVGIGQISSEVPQNLSASRPQDRQFILSSKKLLLSDSGFYLCAWSVRQGAVTDTQYFGPGTRLTVL.

V gene TRBV15 combines with J gene TRBJ1-6; D not resolved. CDR3 length: 14 amino acids. V lost 0 bases to trimming and J lost 9 bases, with 9 bases between them. The germline CDR1 and CDR2 sequences are LNHNV and YYDKDF (reference sequence). The CDR3 here is CATSRDLRISPLHF. The CDR3 coding sequence is TGTGCCACCAGCAGAGATTTACGGATTTCACCCCTCCACTTT.

This clonotype has more than one count but fewer than ten. The rearrangement joins TRBV20-1 to TRBJ2-1, with D tentatively TRBD2 (5 bases). Trimming removed 6 bases at V and 0 bases at J, with 15 bases between. This CDR3 is built from 15 residues. CDR1 is DFQATT, CDR2 SNEGSKA, per germline (reference sequence). CDR3 sequence reads: CSAGGWTASYNEQFF. As DNA, the CDR3 is TGCAGTGCGGGCGGGTGGACGGCCTCCTACAATGAGCAGTTCTTC.